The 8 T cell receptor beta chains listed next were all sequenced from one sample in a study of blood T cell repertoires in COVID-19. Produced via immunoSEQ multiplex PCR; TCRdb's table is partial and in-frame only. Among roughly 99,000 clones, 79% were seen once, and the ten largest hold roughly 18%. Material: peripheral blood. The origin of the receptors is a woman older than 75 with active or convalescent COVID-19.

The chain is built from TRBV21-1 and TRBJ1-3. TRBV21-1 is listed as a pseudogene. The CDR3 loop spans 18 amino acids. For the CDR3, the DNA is TGTGCCAGCAGCAAGGGGGGGGGACAAACGAGCTCTGGAAACACCATATATTTT. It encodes CASSKGGGQTSSGNTIYF.

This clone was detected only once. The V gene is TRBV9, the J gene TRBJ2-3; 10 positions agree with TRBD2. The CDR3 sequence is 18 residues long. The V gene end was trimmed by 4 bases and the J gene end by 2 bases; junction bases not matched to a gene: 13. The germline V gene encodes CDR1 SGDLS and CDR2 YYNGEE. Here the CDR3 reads CASSPPLAGGPHTDTQYF. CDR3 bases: TGTGCCAGCAGCCCTCCCTTAGCGGGAGGCCCCCACACAGATACGCAGTATTTT.

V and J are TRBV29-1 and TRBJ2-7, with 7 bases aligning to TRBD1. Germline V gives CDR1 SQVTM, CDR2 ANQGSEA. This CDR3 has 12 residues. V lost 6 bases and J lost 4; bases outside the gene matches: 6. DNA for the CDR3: TGCAGCGTCATGACAGGGTTGTACGAGCAGTACTTC. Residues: CSVMTGLYEQYF.

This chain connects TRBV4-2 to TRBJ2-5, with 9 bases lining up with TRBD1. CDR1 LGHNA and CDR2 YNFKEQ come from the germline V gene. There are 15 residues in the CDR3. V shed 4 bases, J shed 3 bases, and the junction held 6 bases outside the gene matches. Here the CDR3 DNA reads TGTGCCAGCAGCCGCCTAGGGGACAGGGAAGAGACCCAGTACTTC. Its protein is CASSRLGDREETQYF.

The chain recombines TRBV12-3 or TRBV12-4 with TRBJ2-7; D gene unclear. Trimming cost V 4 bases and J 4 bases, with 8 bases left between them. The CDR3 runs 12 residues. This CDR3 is CASSWSEYEQYF. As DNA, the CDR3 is TGTGCCAGCAGTTGGTCCGAGTACGAGCAGTACTTC.

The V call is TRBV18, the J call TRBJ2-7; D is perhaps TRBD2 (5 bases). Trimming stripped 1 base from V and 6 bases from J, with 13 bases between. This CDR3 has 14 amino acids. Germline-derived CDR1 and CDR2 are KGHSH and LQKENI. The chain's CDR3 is CASSPRHDEGEQYF. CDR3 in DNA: TGTGCCAGCTCACCACGGCATGATGAGGGCGAGCAGTACTTC. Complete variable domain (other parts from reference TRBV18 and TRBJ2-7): NAGVMQNPRHLVRRRGQEARLRCSPMKGHSHVYWYRQLPEEGLKFMVYLQKENIIDESGMPKERFSAEFPKEGPSILRIQQVVRGDSAAYFCASSPRHDEGEQYFGPGTRLTVT.

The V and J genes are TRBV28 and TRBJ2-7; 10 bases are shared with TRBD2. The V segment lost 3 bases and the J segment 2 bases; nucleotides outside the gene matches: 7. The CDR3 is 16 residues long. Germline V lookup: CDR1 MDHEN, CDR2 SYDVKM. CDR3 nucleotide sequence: TGTGCCAGCAGTTTCCTACGGACTAGCGGACCCTACGAGCAGTACTTC. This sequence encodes CASSFLRTSGPYEQYF.

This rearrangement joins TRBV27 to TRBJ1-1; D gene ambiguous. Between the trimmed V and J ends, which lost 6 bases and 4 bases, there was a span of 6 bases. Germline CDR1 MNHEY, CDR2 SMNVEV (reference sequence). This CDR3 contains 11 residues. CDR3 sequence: CASSRGTEAFF. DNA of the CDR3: TGTGCCAGCAGCCGCGGCACTGAAGCTTTCTTT.